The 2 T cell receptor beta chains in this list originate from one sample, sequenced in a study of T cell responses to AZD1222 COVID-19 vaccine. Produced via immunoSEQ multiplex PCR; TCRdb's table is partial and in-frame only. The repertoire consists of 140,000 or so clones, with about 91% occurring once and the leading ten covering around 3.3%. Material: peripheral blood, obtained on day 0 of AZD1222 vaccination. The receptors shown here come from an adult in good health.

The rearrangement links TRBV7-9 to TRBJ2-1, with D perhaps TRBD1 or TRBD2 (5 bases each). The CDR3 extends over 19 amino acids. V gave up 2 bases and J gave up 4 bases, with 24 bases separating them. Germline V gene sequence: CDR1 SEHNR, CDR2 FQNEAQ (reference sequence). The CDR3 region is CASSLRGMRSGSRYNEQFF. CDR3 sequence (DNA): TGTGCCAGCAGCTTAAGAGGGATGAGGTCAGGGAGTCGGTACAATGAGCAGTTCTTC.

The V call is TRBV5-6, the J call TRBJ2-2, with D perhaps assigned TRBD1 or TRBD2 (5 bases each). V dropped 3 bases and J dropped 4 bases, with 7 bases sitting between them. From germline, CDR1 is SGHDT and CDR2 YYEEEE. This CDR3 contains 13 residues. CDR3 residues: CASSWGSTGELFF. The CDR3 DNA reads TGTGCCAGCAGCTGGGGGTCCACCGGGGAGCTGTTTTTT.